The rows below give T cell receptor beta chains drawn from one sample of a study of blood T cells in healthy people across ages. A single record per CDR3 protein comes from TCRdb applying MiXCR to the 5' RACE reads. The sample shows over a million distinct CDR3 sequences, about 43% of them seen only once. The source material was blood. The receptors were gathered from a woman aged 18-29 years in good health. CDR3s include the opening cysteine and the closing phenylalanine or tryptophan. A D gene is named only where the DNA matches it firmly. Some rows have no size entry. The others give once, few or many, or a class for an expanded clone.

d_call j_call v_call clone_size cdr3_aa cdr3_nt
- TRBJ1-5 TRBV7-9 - CASSLAQAPNQPQHF TGTGCCAGCAGCTTAGCGCAGGCACCTAATCAGCCCCAGCATTTT
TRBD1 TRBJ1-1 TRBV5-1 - CASSTFGQGRGSTEAFF TGCGCCAGCAGCACCTTTGGACAGGGAAGAGGTTCCACTGAAGCTTTCTTT
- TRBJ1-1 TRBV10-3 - CAISPKGPYEAFF TGTGCCATCAGCCCTAAGGGACCCTATGAAGCTTTCTTT
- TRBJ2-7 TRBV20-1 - CSAPPAAKEETRYF TGCAGTGCCCCCCCAGCGGCTAAGGAAGAGACCCGGTACTTC
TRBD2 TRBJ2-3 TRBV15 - CATSRFFIASGRDTDTQYF TGTGCCACCAGCAGATTCTTTATCGCTAGTGGGAGGGATACAGATACGCAGTATTTT
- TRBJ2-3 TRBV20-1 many CSARDPGIADTQYF TGCAGTGCTAGAGATCCCGGGATTGCGGATACGCAGTATTTT
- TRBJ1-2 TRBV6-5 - CASREASFYGYTF TGTGCCAGCAGAGAAGCCTCATTCTATGGCTACACCTTC
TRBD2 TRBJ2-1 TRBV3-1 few CASSQTLPGTSTRDEQFF TGTGCCAGCAGCCAAACCCTACCCGGGACTAGCACCCGCGATGAGCAGTTCTTC
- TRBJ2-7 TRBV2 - CASSVNQEFYEQYF TGTGCCAGCAGTGTGAATCAGGAATTCTACGAGCAGTACTTC
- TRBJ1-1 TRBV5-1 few CASSRNGQLNTEAFF TGCGCCAGCAGCCGAAATGGACAGTTGAACACTGAAGCTTTCTTT
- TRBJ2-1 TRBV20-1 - CSASGGGGPQETQFF TGCAGTGCTAGTGGAGGAGGGGGGCCCCAAGAGACCCAGTTCTTC
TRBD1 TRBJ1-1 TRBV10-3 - CAISEVPGTAHEAFF TGTGCCATCAGTGAGGTACCCGGGACAGCCCATGAAGCTTTCTTT
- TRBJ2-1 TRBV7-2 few CASSLQRERNEQFF TGTGCCAGCAGCTTACAACGGGAGCGCAATGAGCAGTTCTTC
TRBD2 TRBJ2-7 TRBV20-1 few CSASRGLAGGSSYEQYF TGCAGTGCTTCACGAGGACTAGCGGGAGGGAGCTCCTACGAGCAGTACTTC
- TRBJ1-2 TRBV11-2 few CASSQNIGWANYGYTF TGTGCCAGCAGCCAGAACATCGGGTGGGCTAACTATGGCTACACCTTC
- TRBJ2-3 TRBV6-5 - CASSVLADTDTQYF TGTGCCAGCAGTGTACTGGCCGACACAGATACGCAGTATTTT
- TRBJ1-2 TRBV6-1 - CASRRARASDYGYTF TGTGCCAGCAGACGAGCCCGGGCCAGCGACTATGGCTACACCTTC
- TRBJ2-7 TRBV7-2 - CASSSGISTGEQYF TGTGCCAGCAGCTCGGGGATTAGCACGGGGGAGCAGTACTTC
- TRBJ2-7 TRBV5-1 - CASSLEDRTEQYF TGCGCCAGCAGCTTGGAGGACAGAACGGAGCAGTACTTC
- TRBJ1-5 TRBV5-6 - CASRLLRGVGQPQHF TGTGCCAGCAGGCTGTTGAGGGGCGTGGGACAGCCCCAGCATTTT
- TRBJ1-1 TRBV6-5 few CASSSGTTAGAFF TGTGCCAGCAGCTCTGGGACTACCGCTGGCGCTTTCTTT
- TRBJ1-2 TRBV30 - CAWSRMEWDGYTF TGTGCCTGGAGTCGGATGGAATGGGATGGCTACACCTTC
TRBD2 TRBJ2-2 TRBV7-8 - CASSLVGLAGRTGELFF TGTGCCAGCAGCTTAGTGGGACTAGCGGGACGCACCGGGGAGCTGTTTTTT
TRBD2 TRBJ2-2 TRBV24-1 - CATSDLTSGNTGELFF TGTGCCACCAGTGATTTGACTAGCGGGAACACCGGGGAGCTGTTTTTT
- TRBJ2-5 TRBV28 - CASYRVRGTQYF TGTGCCAGCTATCGGGTGAGAGGGACCCAGTACTTC
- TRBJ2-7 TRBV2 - CASLLAAHEQYF TGTGCCAGCCTACTAGCTGCCCACGAGCAGTACTTC
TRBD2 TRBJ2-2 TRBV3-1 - CASSHTSGSTGELFF TGTGCCAGCAGCCACACTAGCGGGAGCACCGGGGAGCTGTTTTTT
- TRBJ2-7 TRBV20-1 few CSVADLPYEQYF TGCAGTGTGGCAGACCTACCCTACGAGCAGTACTTC